What follows are 23 T cell receptor beta chains derived from one specimen sequenced in a study of T cell responses to AZD1222 COVID-19 vaccine. TCRdb's table, derived via immunoSEQ multiplex PCR, lists solely in-frame clones and lacks some. The repertoire includes over 100,000 clones, around nine tenths of them detected once, and approximately 3% sits in the top ten. The sequencing used peripheral blood, collected 28 days after the second dose of the MenACWY control vaccine. These receptors all come from an adult who received the MenACWY meningococcal vaccine as a control.

The chain employs TRBV28 and TRBJ2-4; D ambiguous. Germline V gene lookup returns CDR1 MDHEN and CDR2 SYDVKM. The CDR3 has 17 amino acids. Trimming left V 5 bases short and J 11 bases short, with 28 bases between. CDR3 nucleotide sequence: TGTGCCAGCAGTCCCGTCAACCTCCGTTTGGAGAGCGCCGTTCAGTACTTC. As protein: CASSPVNLRLESAVQYF.

The V and J genes are TRBV4-1 and TRBJ1-4, with 7 bases lining up with TRBD1. Germline values: CDR1 MGHRA, CDR2 YSYEKL. There are 15 residues in the CDR3. Unmatched junction bases numbered 11, after V lost 5 bases and J lost 8 bases. Here the CDR3 reads CASSGHQGGGEKLFF. CDR3 bases: TGCGCCAGCAGCGGGCACCAGGGGGGAGGGGAAAAACTGTTTTTT.

The chain joins TRBV5-1 to TRBJ1-2, with D perhaps matching TRBD1 (6 bases). Trimming took off 4 bases at V and 0 bases at J, with 10 bases between the two ends. The CDR3 loop spans 14 amino acids. Per the germline V gene, CDR1 is SGHRS and CDR2 is YFSETQ. CDR3 sequence: CASSPTGPNYGYTF. In nucleotides, the CDR3 is TGCGCCAGCAGCCCGACAGGCCCTAACTATGGCTACACCTTC.

In its sample, this clone was seen a few times. The chain recombines TRBV19 with TRBJ2-2, with D perhaps given as TRBD1 or TRBD2 (5 bases each). CDR1 LNHDA and CDR2 SQIVND come from the germline V gene (reference sequence). The CDR3 has 17 amino acids. The germline V and J ends were trimmed by 6 bases and 4 bases, with 21 bases remaining between them. The chain's CDR3 is CASSTGLGVPGTGELFF. The CDR3 coding sequence is TGTGCCAGTAGCACTGGGCTGGGGGTCCCGGGCACCGGGGAGCTGTTTTTT.

The chain links TRBV28 to TRBJ1-1, with D maybe TRBD1 (6 bases). The CDR3 loop spans 12 amino acids. The germline V gene has CDR1 MDHEN and CDR2 SYDVKM. V lost 8 bases to trimming and J lost 5 bases, with 12 bases between them. The CDR3 DNA reads as TGTGCCAGCGATTCTCAGGGGACTGAAGCTTTCTTT. The encoded protein is CASDSQGTEAFF. The variable domain in full, with the rest retrieved from reference TRBV28 and TRBJ1-1, is DVKVTQSSRYLVKRTGEKVFLECVQDMDHENMFWYRQDPGLGLRLIYFSYDVKMKEKGDIPEGYSVSREKKERFSLILESASTNQTSMYLCASDSQGTEAFFGQGTRLTVV.

The V and J genes are TRBV3-1 (or the pseudogene TRBV3-2) and TRBJ2-5; D not certain. In germline, CDR1 is LGHDT, CDR2 YNNKEL (reference sequence). This CDR3 comprises 14 residues. V was clipped by 1 base and J by 1 base, with 7 bases between them. CDR3 nucleotides: TGTGCCAGCAGCCAAGGGCGGCTCCAAGAGACCCAGTACTTC. It is translated as CASSQGRLQETQYF.

V gene TRBV24-1 combines with J gene TRBJ1-2; tentatively, D is TRBD1 (5 bases). V was trimmed by 3 bases and J by 2 bases, leaving 12 bases between them. Germline assignment: CDR1 KGHDR and CDR2 SFDVKD. The CDR3 totals 15 residues. The CDR3 bases are TGTGCCACCAGTGATCCCGGGACCGCGAACTATGGCTACACCTTC. The encoded protein is CATSDPGTANYGYTF.

The gene calls are TRBV28 and TRBJ1-1; 12 bases match TRBD1. The germline CDR1 and CDR2 sequences are MDHEN and SYDVKM. The CDR3 loop spans 15 amino acids. V shed 5 bases and J 5 bases; nucleotides not matched to a gene: 6. The CDR3 reads CASSTGQGAKTEAFF. The CDR3 nucleotides read TGTGCCAGCAGTACGGGACAGGGGGCTAAAACTGAAGCTTTCTTT.

The chain is built from TRBV9 and TRBJ1-2; D may be TRBD1 (5 bases). CDR3 length: 15 amino acids. Germline loops: CDR1 SGDLS, CDR2 YYNGEE. Trimming pared 5 bases from V and 4 bases from J, leaving 18 bases between. The CDR3 is CASRGGTASGYGYTF. CDR3 coding DNA: TGTGCCAGCAGGGGGGGGACGGCCTCGGGCTATGGCTACACCTTC.

Note on this clone: Germline and junction disagree at one end, which may indicate a read error. The chain links TRBV7-7 to TRBJ1-4, with D perhaps matching TRBD1 (5 bases). This CDR3 contains 19 residues. Germline V gene sequence: CDR1 SSHAT, CDR2 FNYEAQ (reference sequence). CDR3 amino acids: CASSLLRHVGGGPNEKLFF. The CDR3 coding sequence is TGTGCTAGCAGCCTTTTAAGACACGTGGGGGGAGGGCCTAATGAAAAACTGTTTTTT.

This clone was observed a handful of times. The gene calls are TRBV4-2 and TRBJ1-2; D is undetermined. Germline CDR1 reads LGHNA; CDR2 reads YNFKEQ. Deletions cut 1 base from V and 3 bases from J, with 12 bases between. This CDR3 has 15 amino acids. The CDR3 loop reads CASSQAGREDYGYTF. DNA for the CDR3: TGTGCCAGCAGCCAAGCCGGGAGAGAGGACTATGGCTACACCTTC.

The chain employs TRBV28 and TRBJ2-1, with a weak D call TRBD2 (6 bases). Trimming shortened V by 6 bases and J by 5 bases, and 20 bases separated the two germline ends. Germline V gene sequence: CDR1 MDHEN, CDR2 SYDVKM. The CDR3 is 16 residues long. The CDR3 is CASRTHGGKDNNEQFF. CDR3 nucleotides: TGTGCCAGCAGAACGCATGGAGGGAAGGATAACAATGAGCAGTTCTTC.

The chain combines TRBV2 with TRBJ2-7; tentatively, D is TRBD1 (5 bases). V shed 7 bases and J shed 3 bases, with 10 bases lying between them. The CDR3 consists of 12 residues. Germline loops: CDR1 SNHLY, CDR2 FYNNEI. In nucleotides, the CDR3 is TGTGCCAGCACAGGGATCGGCTACGAGCAGTACTTC. Translation: CASTGIGYEQYF.

V and J are TRBV28 and TRBJ1-2, with D perhaps matching TRBD1 (5 bases). V was pared by 7 bases and J by 8 bases, with 20 bases between. Germline-derived CDR1 and CDR2 are MDHEN and SYDVKM. The length of the CDR3 is 14 residues. Written as DNA, the CDR3 is TGTGCCAGCATCCCTCTGACGAGGGACGGGGGCTACACCTTC. It codes for CASIPLTRDGGYTF.

This chain connects TRBV3-1 (or the pseudogene TRBV3-2) to TRBJ2-7; 13 bases map to TRBD2. The CDR3 has 15 amino acids. V lost 6 bases and J lost 2; bases outside the gene matches: 4. CDR1 and CDR2 from the germline V gene are LGHDT and YNNKEL (reference sequence). CDR3 protein: CASSQTSGGPYEQYF. CDR3 bases: TGTGCCAGCAGTCAGACTAGCGGGGGGCCCTACGAGCAGTACTTC.

The chain carries TRBV2 and TRBJ1-2; D is undetermined. V lost 2 bases and J lost 4, with 11 bases in between. The germline CDR1 and CDR2 sequences are SNHLY and FYNNEI. This CDR3 is 14 amino acids long. The CDR3 DNA reads as TGTGCCAGCAGTGAACCCACCGCGGCCTATGGCTACACCTTC. This translates into CASSEPTAAYGYTF.

CDR3 amino acids: CASSPGTGDLYGYTF. CDR3 coding DNA: TGTGCCAGCAGCCCCGGGACAGGGGACCTTTATGGCTACACCTTC. The gene calls are TRBV7-9 and TRBJ1-2, with TRBD1 matching over 10 bases. The junction had 8 bases not matched to a gene; V was cut back by 5 bases and J by 5 bases. The CDR3 sequence is 15 residues long. CDR1 SEHNR and CDR2 FQNEAQ come from the germline V gene (reference sequence).

In nucleotides, the CDR3 is TGTGCCAGCAGTTACGCGAGGACAGGGACCCATGGCTACACCTTC. It codes for CASSYARTGTHGYTF. The genes are TRBV6-2 or TRBV6-3 and TRBJ1-2; 8 bases are a match to TRBD1. From germline, CDR1 is MNHEY and CDR2 SVGEGT. V lost 2 bases, J lost 6 bases, and 8 bases stayed unmatched. This CDR3 is built from 15 residues.

This chain's CDR3 is CASSYLTGQRVVNTEAFF. CDR3 sequence (DNA): TGTGCCAGCAGTTATTTGACAGGGCAGAGGGTAGTGAACACTGAAGCTTTCTTT. This chain links TRBV6-2 or TRBV6-3 with TRBJ1-1, with 7 bases aligning to TRBD1. Germline CDR1 is MNHEY and CDR2 is SVGEGT. The CDR3 is made up of 18 amino acids. Trimming cost V 3 bases and J 0 bases; bases outside gene matches: 13.

CDR3 in amino acids: CASSPPGQGKREQFF. DNA of the CDR3: TGTGCCAGCTCACCACCAGGTCAGGGGAAGAGGGAGCAGTTCTTC. The chain couples TRBV18 to TRBJ2-1; perhaps TRBD1 as D (6 bases). Germline CDR1 is KGHSH and CDR2 is LQKENI. The CDR3 is 15 residues long. The V gene lost 0 bases and the J gene lost 10 bases, with 16 bases spanning the gap.

The chain carries TRBV18 and TRBJ1-1; no definite D call. Trimming took off 3 bases at V and 4 bases at J, with 12 bases between the two ends. There are 14 residues in the CDR3. Germline values: CDR1 KGHSH, CDR2 LQKENI. CDR3 residues: CASSPLGPGTEAFF. The CDR3 region has the DNA TGTGCCAGCTCACCTTTGGGCCCAGGCACTGAAGCTTTCTTT.

The rearrangement links TRBV6-2 or TRBV6-3 to TRBJ2-4; the D gene could be TRBD1 or TRBD2 (6 bases each). Trimming took 2 bases from V and 7 from J, leaving 18 bases between them. Germline V CDR1 and CDR2: MNHEY, SVGEGT. The CDR3 is made up of 16 amino acids. The CDR3 spells CASSYGSKGGLNIQYF. The CDR3, as DNA: TGTGCCAGCAGTTACGGGAGTAAGGGGGGCCTGAACATTCAGTACTTC.

J is TRBJ1-6 and V is TRBV5-4; weak D call: TRBD1 (5 bases). Trimming took 4 bases from V and 10 from J, leaving 12 bases between them. The CDR3 loop spans 13 amino acids. The germline V gene has CDR1 SGHNT and CDR2 YYREEE (reference sequence). In DNA, the CDR3 is TGTGCCAGCAGCCGGATGGGGGGGTCACCCCTCCACTTT. Protein product: CASSRMGGSPLHF.